This TCR beta chain stems from a study of blood T cell repertoires in COVID-19. Background on the study: The United States, Italy and Spain provided the acute and convalescent COVID-19 samples.

In the source study's methods: Estimates of nucleated cell counts were drawn from the amplification of reference gene primers. Here immunoSEQ multiplex PCR was the method, and the copy in TCRdb shows in-frame clones only, minus some. That table is the source of V, J and clone size, and D and trimming were worked out from the DNA. The data show approximately 290,000 clones, over 75% seen once. Two consecutive negative NP/OP PCR tests, clearance, or resolved symptoms defined Cohort 3 recovery. From germline, CDR1 is MDHEN and CDR2 SYDVKM. The CDR3 spans 13 residues. V was shortened by 7 bases and J by 4 bases, with 14 bases between the two germline ends.

Source material: PBMCs or T cells enriched from blood (not recorded which). This chain links TRBV28 with TRBJ2-7; maybe TRBD1 (6 bases). The receptor comes from a woman in her 30s who had recovered from COVID-19. CDR3 sequence (DNA): TGTGCCAGCAAAACAGGGTTTGGGTACGAGCAGTACTTC. Its translation is CASKTGFGYEQYF. The complete variable domain, with remaining parts taken from reference TRBV28 and TRBJ2-7, reads DVKVTQSSRYLVKRTGEKVFLECVQDMDHENMFWYRQDPGLGLRLIYFSYDVKMKEKGDIPEGYSVSREKKERFSLILESASTNQTSMYLCASKTGFGYEQYFGPGTRLTVT.